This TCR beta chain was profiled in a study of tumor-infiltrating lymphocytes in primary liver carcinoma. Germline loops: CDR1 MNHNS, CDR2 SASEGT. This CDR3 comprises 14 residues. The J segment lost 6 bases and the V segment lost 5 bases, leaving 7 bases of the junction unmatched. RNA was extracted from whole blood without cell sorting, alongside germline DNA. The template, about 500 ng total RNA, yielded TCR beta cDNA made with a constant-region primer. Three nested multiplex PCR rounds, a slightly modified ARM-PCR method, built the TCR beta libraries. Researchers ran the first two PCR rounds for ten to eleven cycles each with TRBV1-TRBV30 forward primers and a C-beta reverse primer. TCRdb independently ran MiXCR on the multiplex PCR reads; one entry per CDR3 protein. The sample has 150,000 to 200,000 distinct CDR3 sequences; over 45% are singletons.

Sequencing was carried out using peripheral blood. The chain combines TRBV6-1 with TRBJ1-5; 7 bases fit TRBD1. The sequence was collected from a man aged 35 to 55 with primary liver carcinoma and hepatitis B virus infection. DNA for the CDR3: TGTGCCAGCAGTCCGGGGACAGAAGGTCAGCCCCAGCATTTT. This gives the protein CASSPGTEGQPQHF.